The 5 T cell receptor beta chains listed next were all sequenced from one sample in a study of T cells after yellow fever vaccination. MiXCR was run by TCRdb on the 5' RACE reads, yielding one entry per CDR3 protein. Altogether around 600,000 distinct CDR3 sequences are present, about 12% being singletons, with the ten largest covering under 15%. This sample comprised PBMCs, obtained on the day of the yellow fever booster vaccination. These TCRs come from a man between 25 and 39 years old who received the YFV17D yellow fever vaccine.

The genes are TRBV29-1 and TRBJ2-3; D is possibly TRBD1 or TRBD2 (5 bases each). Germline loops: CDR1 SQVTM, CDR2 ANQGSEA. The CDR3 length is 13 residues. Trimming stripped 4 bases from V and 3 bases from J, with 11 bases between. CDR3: CSVGGTRTDTQYF. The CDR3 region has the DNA TGCAGCGTTGGGGGGACCCGGACAGATACGCAGTATTTT.

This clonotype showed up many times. In DNA form, the CDR3 reads TGCGCCAGCAGCTTGGGACAAAGTGGCTACACCTTC. Protein product: CASSLGQSGYTF. The chain joins TRBV5-1 to TRBJ1-2; D uncertain. The CDR3 loop spans 12 amino acids. Germline V lookup: CDR1 SGHRS, CDR2 YFSETQ. Trimming stripped 0 bases from V and 7 bases from J, with 7 bases between.

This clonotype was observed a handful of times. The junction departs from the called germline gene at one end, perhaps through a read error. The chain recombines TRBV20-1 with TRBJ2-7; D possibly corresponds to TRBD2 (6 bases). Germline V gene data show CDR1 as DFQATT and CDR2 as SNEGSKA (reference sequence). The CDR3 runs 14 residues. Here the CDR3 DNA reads TGCTGTGCTAGTTTGGCCCTCGGAGGGTACGAGCAGTACTTC. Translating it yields CCASLALGGYEQYF.

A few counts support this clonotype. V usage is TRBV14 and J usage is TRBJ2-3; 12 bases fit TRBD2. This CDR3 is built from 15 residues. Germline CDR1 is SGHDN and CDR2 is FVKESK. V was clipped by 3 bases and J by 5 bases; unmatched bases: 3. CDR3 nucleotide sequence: TGTGCCAGCAGCCATCAGGGACTAGCGGGAGATACGCAGTATTTT. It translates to CASSHQGLAGDTQYF.

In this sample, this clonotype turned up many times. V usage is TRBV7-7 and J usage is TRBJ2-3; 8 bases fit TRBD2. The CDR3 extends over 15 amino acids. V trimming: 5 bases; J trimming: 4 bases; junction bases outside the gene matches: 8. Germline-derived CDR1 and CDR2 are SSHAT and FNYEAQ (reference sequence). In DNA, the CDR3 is TGTGCCAGCAGCGGACCGGGACTAGGGGCAGATACGCAGTATTTT. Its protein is CASSGPGLGADTQYF. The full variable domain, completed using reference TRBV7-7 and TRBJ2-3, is GAGVSQSPRYKVTKRGQDVTLRCDPISSHATLYWYQQALGQGPEFLTYFNYEAQPDKSGLPSDRFSAERPEGSISTLTIQRTEQRDSAMYRCASSGPGLGADTQYFGPGTRLTVL.